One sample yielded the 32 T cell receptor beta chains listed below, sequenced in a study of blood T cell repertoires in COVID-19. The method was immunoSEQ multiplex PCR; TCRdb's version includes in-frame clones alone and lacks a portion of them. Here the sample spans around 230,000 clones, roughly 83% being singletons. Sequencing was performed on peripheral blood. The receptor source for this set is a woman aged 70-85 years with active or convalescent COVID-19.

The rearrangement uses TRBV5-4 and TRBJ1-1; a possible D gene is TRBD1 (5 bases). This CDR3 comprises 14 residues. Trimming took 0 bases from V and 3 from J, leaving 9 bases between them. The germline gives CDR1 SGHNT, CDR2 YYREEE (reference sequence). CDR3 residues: CASSLGVTDTEAFF. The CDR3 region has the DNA TGTGCCAGCAGCTTGGGGGTGACAGACACTGAAGCTTTCTTT.

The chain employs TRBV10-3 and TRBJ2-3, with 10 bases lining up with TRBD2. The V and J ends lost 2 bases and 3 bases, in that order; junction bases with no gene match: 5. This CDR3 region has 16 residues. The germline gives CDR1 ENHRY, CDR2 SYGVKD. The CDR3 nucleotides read TGTGCCATCAGTGAGGGGTTAGCGGGAGGTACAGATACGCAGTATTTT. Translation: CAISEGLAGGTDTQYF.

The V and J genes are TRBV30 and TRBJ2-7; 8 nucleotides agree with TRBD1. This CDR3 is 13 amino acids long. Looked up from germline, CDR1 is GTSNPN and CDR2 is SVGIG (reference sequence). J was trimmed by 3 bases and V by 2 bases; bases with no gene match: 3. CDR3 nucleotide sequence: TGTGCCTGGAGTCGTGACAGGGGCTACGAGCAGTACTTC. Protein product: CAWSRDRGYEQYF.

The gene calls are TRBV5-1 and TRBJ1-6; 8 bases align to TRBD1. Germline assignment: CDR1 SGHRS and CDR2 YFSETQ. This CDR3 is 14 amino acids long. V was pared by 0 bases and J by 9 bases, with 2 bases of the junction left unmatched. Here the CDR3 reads CASSLGQGSSPLHF. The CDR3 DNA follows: TGCGCCAGCAGCTTGGGACAGGGGAGTTCACCCCTCCACTTT.

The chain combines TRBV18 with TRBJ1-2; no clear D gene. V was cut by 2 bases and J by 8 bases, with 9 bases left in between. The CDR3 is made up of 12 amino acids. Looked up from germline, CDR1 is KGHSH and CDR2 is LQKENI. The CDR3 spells CASSPEIGGYTF. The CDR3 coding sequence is TGTGCCAGCTCACCAGAAATTGGCGGCTACACCTTC.

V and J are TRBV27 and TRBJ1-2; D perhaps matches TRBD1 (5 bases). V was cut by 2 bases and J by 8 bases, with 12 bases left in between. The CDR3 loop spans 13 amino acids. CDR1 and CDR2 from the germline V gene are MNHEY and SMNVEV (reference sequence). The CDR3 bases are TGTGCCAGCAGTTTAAGAGCAGGGCTAGGCTACACCTTC. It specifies CASSLRAGLGYTF.

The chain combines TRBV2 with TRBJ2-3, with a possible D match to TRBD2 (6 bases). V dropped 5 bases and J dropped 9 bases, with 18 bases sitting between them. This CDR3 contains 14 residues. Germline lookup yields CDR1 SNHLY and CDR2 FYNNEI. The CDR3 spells CASSTGTVGGTQYF. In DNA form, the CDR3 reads TGTGCCAGCAGTACCGGGACCGTCGGAGGGACGCAGTATTTT.

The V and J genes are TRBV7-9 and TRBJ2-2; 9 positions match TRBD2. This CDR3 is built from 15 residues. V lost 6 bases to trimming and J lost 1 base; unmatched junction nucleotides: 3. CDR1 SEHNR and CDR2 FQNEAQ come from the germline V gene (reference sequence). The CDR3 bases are TGTGCCAGCAGACGTAGCGGGGGGAACACCGGGGAGCTGTTTTTT. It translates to CASRRSGGNTGELFF. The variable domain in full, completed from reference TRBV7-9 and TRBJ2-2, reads DTGVSQNPRHKITKRGQNVTFRCDPISEHNRLYWYRQTLGQGPEFLTYFQNEAQLEKSRLLSDRFSAERPKGSFSTLEIQRTEQGDSAMYLCASRRSGGNTGELFFGEGSRLTVL.

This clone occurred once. The CDR3 DNA is TGTGCCACCAGTGTCGATAGCGGGAACTACAATGAGCAGTTCTTC. It encodes CATSVDSGNYNEQFF. The chain is built from TRBV24-1 and TRBJ2-1, with 8 bases matching TRBD2. Looked up from germline, CDR1 is KGHDR and CDR2 is SFDVKD. This CDR3 region has 15 residues. Losses at the gene ends were 5 bases for V and 3 bases for J; bases not matched to a gene: 5.

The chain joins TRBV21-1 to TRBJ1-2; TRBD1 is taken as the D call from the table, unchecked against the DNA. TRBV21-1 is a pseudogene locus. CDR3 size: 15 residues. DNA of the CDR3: TGTGCCAGCAACCTAACCCCGGGACAGGAAAATGGCTACACCTTC. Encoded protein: CASNLTPGQENGYTF.

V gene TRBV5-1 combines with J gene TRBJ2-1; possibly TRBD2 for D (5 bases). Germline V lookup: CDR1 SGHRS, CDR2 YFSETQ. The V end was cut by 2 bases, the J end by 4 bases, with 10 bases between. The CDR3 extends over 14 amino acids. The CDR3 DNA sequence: TGCGCCAGCAGCTTTGGAGGTTCATACAATGAGCAGTTCTTC. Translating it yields CASSFGGSYNEQFF.

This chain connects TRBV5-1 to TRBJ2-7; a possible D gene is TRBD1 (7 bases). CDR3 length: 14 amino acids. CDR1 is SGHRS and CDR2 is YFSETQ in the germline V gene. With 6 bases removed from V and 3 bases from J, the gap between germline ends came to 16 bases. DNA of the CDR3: TGCGCCAGCACACCCGGGGGACAGAACTACGAGCAGTACTTC. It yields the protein CASTPGGQNYEQYF. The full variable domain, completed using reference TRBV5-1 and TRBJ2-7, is KAGVTQTPRYLIKTRGQQVTLSCSPISGHRSVSWYQQTPGQGLQFLFEYFSETQRNKGNFPGRFSGRQFSNSRSEMNVSTLELGDSALYLCASTPGGQNYEQYFGPGTRLTVT.

CDR3 amino acids: CASSSAGTVYQQFF. The CDR3 DNA reads as TGTGCCAGTAGTTCCGCCGGGACAGTATACCAGCAGTTCTTC. J is TRBJ2-1 and V is TRBV19, with TRBD1 matching over 7 bases. Germline V gene sequence: CDR1 LNHDA, CDR2 SQIVND (reference sequence). V trimming: 5 bases; J trimming: 11 bases; junction bases outside the gene matches: 12. CDR3 length: 14 amino acids. Variable domain in full (rest from reference TRBV19 and TRBJ2-1): DGGITQSPKYLFRKEGQNVTLSCEQNLNHDAMYWYRQDPGQGLRLIYYSQIVNDFQKGDIAEGYSVSREKKESFPLTVTSAQKNPTAFYLCASSSAGTVYQQFFGPGTRLTVL.

The CDR3: CASSFGGGGYNEQFF. The CDR3 DNA follows: TGTGCCAGCAGCTTCGGCGGAGGAGGGTACAATGAGCAGTTCTTC. The rearrangement joins TRBV11-1 to TRBJ2-1, with a possible D match to TRBD2 (6 bases). The germline CDR1 and CDR2 sequences are SGHAT and FQDESV (reference sequence). V gave up 3 bases and J gave up 4 bases, with 13 bases separating them. This CDR3 is built from 15 residues.

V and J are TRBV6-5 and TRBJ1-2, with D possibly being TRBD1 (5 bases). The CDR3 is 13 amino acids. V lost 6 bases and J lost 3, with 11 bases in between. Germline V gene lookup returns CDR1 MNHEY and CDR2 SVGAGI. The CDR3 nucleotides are TGTGCCAGCAGCCAAGACAGCTACTATGGCTACACCTTC. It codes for CASSQDSYYGYTF.

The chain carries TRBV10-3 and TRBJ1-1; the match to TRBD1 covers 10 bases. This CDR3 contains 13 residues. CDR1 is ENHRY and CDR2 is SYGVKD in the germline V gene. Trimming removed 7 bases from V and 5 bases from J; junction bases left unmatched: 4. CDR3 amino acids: CAIISDRGTEAFF. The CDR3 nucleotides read TGTGCCATCATTTCGGACAGGGGGACTGAAGCTTTCTTT.

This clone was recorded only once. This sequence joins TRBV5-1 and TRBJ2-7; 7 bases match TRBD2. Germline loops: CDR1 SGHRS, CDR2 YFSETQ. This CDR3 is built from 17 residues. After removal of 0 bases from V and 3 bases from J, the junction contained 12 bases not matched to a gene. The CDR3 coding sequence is TGCGCCAGCAGCTTGGGAACCGGTCGGGAGGCCCTCTACGAGCAGTACTTC. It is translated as CASSLGTGREALYEQYF.

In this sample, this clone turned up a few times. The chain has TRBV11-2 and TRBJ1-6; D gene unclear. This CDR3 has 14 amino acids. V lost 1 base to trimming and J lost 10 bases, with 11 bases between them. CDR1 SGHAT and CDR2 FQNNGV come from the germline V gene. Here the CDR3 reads CASSLGSGFSPLHF. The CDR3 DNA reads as TGTGCCAGCAGCTTAGGTTCGGGGTTCTCACCCCTCCACTTT.

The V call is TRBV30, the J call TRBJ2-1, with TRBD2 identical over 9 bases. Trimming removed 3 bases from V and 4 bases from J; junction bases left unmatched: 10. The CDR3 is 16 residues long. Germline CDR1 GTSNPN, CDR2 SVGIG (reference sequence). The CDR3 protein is CAWRSLGLASYNEQFF. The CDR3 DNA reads TGTGCCTGGAGAAGTTTGGGACTAGCCTCTTACAATGAGCAGTTCTTC. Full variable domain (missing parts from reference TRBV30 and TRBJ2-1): SQTIHQWPATLVQPVGSPLSLECTVEGTSNPNLYWYRQAAGRGLQLLFYSVGIGQISSEVPQNLSASRPQDRQFILSSKKLLLSDSGFYLCAWRSLGLASYNEQFFGPGTRLTVL.

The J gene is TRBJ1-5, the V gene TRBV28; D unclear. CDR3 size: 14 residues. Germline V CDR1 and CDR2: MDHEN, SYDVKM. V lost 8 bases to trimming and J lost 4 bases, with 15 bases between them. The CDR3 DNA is TGTGCCAGCGTGATGATGTTGGCAAATCAGCCCCAGCATTTT. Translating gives CASVMMLANQPQHF.

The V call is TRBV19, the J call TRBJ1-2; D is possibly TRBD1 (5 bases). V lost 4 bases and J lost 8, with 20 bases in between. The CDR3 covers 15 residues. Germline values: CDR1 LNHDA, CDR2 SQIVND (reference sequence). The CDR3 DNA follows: TGTGCCAGTAGTAGGGGGGTCAGACTATTCGGCGGCTACACCTTC. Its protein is CASSRGVRLFGGYTF.

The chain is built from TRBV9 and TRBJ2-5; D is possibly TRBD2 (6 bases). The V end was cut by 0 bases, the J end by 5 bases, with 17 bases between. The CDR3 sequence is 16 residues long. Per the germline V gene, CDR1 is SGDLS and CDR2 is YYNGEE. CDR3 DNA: TGTGCCAGCAGCGTAGTTGGCGGGGAGCCGGGGGAGACCCAGTACTTC. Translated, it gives CASSVVGGEPGETQYF.

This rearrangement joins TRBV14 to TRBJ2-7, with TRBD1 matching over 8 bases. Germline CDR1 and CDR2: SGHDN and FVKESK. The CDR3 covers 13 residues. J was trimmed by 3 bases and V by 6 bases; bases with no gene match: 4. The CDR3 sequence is CASRSTGDYEQYF. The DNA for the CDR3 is TGTGCCAGCAGGTCGACAGGGGACTACGAGCAGTACTTC.

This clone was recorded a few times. DNA for the CDR3: TGTGCCAGCAGCAGTTACCGGGACACCTACGAGCAGTACTTC. It is translated as CASSSYRDTYEQYF. The V and J genes are TRBV28 and TRBJ2-7; D is possibly TRBD1 (6 bases). Germline CDR1 MDHEN, CDR2 SYDVKM. This CDR3 has 14 residues. The V and J ends lost 6 bases and 2 bases respectively, with 14 bases between them.

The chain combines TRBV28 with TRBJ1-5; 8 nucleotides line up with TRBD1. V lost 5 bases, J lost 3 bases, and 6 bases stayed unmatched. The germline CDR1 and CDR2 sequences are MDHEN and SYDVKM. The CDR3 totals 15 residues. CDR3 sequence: CASSPPTGDNQPQHF. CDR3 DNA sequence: TGTGCCAGCAGTCCGCCGACAGGGGACAATCAGCCCCAGCATTTT.

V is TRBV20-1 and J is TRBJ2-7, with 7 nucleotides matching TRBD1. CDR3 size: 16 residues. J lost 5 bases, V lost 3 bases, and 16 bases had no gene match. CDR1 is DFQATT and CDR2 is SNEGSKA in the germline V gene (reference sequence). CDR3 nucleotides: TGCAGTGCTAGTAATAGACAGGGCATTGCTTTCGACGAGCAGTACTTC. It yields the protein CSASNRQGIAFDEQYF.

The CDR3 spells CASSQRTGGGEKLFF. Here the CDR3 DNA reads TGTGCCAGCAGCCAACGGACAGGGGGTGGCGAAAAACTGTTTTTT. The rearrangement uses TRBV3-1 (or the pseudogene TRBV3-2) and TRBJ1-4; 10 bases match TRBD1. The germline V gene encodes CDR1 LGHDT and CDR2 YNNKEL (reference sequence). After removal of 2 bases from V and 8 bases from J, the junction contained 5 bases not matched to a gene. The CDR3 has 15 amino acids.

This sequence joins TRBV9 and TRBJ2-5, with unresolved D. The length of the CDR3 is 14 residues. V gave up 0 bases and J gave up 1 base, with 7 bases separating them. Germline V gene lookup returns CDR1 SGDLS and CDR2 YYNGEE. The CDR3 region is CASSVEISQETQYF. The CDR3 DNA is TGTGCCAGCAGCGTAGAAATCTCCCAAGAGACCCAGTACTTC.

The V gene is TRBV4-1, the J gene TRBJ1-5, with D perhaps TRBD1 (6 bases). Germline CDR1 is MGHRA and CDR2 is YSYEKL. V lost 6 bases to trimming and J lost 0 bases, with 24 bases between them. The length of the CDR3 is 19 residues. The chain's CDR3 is CASSLVGQRGPTSNQPQHF. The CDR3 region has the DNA TGCGCCAGCAGTCTTGTAGGACAGAGGGGACCCACTAGCAATCAGCCCCAGCATTTT.

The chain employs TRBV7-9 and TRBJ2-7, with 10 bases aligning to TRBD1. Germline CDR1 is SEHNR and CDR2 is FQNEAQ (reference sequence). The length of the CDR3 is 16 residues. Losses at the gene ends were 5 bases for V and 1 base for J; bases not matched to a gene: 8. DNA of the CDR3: TGTGCCAGCAGCCCTAGGTGGGACAGGGGTTCCTACGAGCAGTACTTC. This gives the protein CASSPRWDRGSYEQYF.

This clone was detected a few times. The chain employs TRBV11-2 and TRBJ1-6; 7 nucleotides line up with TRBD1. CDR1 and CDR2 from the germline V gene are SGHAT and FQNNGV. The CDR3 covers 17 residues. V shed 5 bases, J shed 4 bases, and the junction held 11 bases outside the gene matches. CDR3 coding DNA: TGTGCCAGCAGCCTCCAACAGGGGACCCCATATAATTCACCCCTCCACTTT. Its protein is CASSLQQGTPYNSPLHF.

The CDR3 coding sequence is TGTGCCAGCAGCCAAGCGGGGTACCAAGAGACCCAGTACTTC. It specifies CASSQAGYQETQYF. The chain links TRBV4-2 to TRBJ2-5, with D possibly TRBD2 on 5 matching bases. Germline V gene sequence: CDR1 LGHNA, CDR2 YNFKEQ. The CDR3 contains 14 residues. Trimming removed 1 base at V and 0 bases at J, with 6 bases between.